This T cell receptor beta chain is drawn from a study of T cell changes during pregnancy in multiple sclerosis. This clone was seen a few times. Only in-frame clones appear in the TCRdb table, and some are missing; sequencing was by immunoSEQ multiplex PCR. The repertoire includes 85,000 to 90,000 clones, approximately 95% of them detected once, and around 1.8% sits in the top ten. CDR1 is SQVTM and CDR2 is ANQGSEA in the germline V gene. Between the trimmed V and J ends, which lost 0 bases and 9 bases, there was a span of 8 bases. The CDR3 spans 11 residues. V is TRBV29-1 and J is TRBJ1-1; the D is unclear. The sequence was collected from a female donor in good health, enrolled as a control in a pregnancy study. Sample: peripheral blood, taken after pregnancy. CDR3 bases: TGCAGCGTTGAAGACCCGGGAAAAGCTTTCTTT. Translation gives CSVEDPGKAFF. Full variable domain (remainder filled in from reference TRBV29-1 and TRBJ1-1): SAVISQKPSRDICQRGTSLTIQCQVDSQVTMMFWYRQQPGQSLTLIATANQGSEATYESGFVIDKFPISRPNLTFSTLTVSNMSPEDSSIYLCSVEDPGKAFFGQGTRLTVV.